The sample holds one count of the clone carrying this T cell receptor (beta chain). Its antigen remains unknown. This sample is part of a study of T cells in localized non-small cell lung cancer. Libraries were prepared by immunoSEQ multiplex PCR; TCRdb keeps only in-frame clonotypes and omits some of them. The sample records 52,000 or so clones, approximately 80% being singletons. Germline trimming cut 4 bases from V and 4 bases from J; bases unmatched to any gene: 9. This CDR3 has 14 amino acids. Germline V CDR1 and CDR2: GTSNPN, SVGIG (reference sequence). The study, taken as a whole, reports: Uninvolved neighboring lung showed the greatest T cell clonality, exceeding tumor. Turning up in adjacent lung were a median around 58 of the top 100 tumor clones. Sequencing, confined to only one tumor region, leaves heterogeneity possible. Higher T cell density in the blood was associated with longer overall survival, whereas higher adjacent-lung clonality associated with shorter survival.

The sequencing here drew on peripheral blood mononuclear cells, taken before any cancer treatment. The TCR sequence derives from a man aged 40-75 years with stage III lung adenocarcinoma. J is TRBJ1-1 and V is TRBV30, with 7 bases lining up with TRBD1. In nucleotides, the CDR3 is TGTGCCTGGACAGGGGGAAGTCCGGGCACTGAAGCTTTCTTT. Protein product: CAWTGGSPGTEAFF.